Shown below are 22 T cell receptor beta chains from a single sample sequenced in a study of blood T cell repertoires in COVID-19 (dated by TCRdb to about 2020). Libraries were constructed by the immunoSEQ multiplex PCR assay. The table was pulled from immuneACCESS by TCRdb, which kept in-frame rearrangements only. Such tables lose some clones; where checked, under half of the loss comes from unresolved V genes, and the rest has no known cause. For this sample the table gives tens of thousands of clones, of which under 90% were detected only once. The biggest ten clones account for approximately 44% of the sample. Sample: peripheral blood. These receptors came from a man of 80 years or more with acute or convalescent COVID-19.

The chain joins TRBV28 to TRBJ2-5; 10 nucleotides line up with TRBD2. The ends lost 5 bases at V and 5 bases at J; junction bases unmatched: 14. The CDR3 extends over 17 amino acids. Germline V gives CDR1 MDHEN, CDR2 SYDVKM. For the CDR3, the DNA is TGTGCCAGCAGTCTCGTGCTTCTAGCGGGAGATGAGGAGACCCAGTACTTC. Residues: CASSLVLLAGDEETQYF.

J is TRBJ1-1 and V is TRBV29-1; 7 nucleotides align to TRBD1. The CDR3 length is 14 residues. The V gene's germline CDR1 is SQVTM and CDR2 ANQGSEA. J was trimmed by 5 bases and V by 3 bases; bases with no gene match: 9. Here the CDR3 reads CSVDLQGRRTEAFF. CDR3 bases: TGCAGCGTTGACCTACAGGGGAGGAGGACTGAAGCTTTCTTT.

The chain recombines TRBV21-1 with TRBJ2-4; TRBD1, the D gene given by the table, was not confirmed from the DNA. TRBV21-1 is a known pseudogene. The CDR3 is 13 amino acids. DNA for the CDR3: TGTGCCAACACTCAGGGAGCCAAAAACATTCAGTACTTC. It specifies CANTQGAKNIQYF.

The chain carries TRBV5-1 and TRBJ2-2; possibly TRBD1 for D (5 bases). V was clipped by 4 bases and J by 6 bases, with 16 bases between them. Germline CDR1 is SGHRS and CDR2 is YFSETQ. The CDR3 spans 15 residues. The CDR3 DNA sequence: TGCGCCAGCAGCACGACAAGGGGTTCCGCCGGGGAGCTGTTTTTT. Protein: CASSTTRGSAGELFF.

This clone was observed a handful of times. This chain links TRBV29-1 with TRBJ2-7, with 10 bases lining up with TRBD1. The CDR3 spans 14 residues. The germline gives CDR1 SQVTM, CDR2 ANQGSEA. Trimming at V came to 6 bases and at J to 4 bases, leaving 9 bases not matched to a gene. CDR3: CSVGGQGTGYEQYF. CDR3 in DNA: TGCAGCGTGGGGGGACAGGGGACGGGGTACGAGCAGTACTTC.

This rearrangement joins TRBV24-1 to TRBJ2-2; possibly TRBD1 for D (6 bases). The CDR3 totals 16 residues. Trimming cost V 1 base and J 4 bases, with 12 bases left between them. Germline CDR1 and CDR2: KGHDR and SFDVKD. The CDR3 is CATSDLGRGGTGELFF. The CDR3 DNA follows: TGTGCCACCAGTGATTTAGGCAGGGGTGGCACCGGGGAGCTGTTTTTT.

This clone turned up a few times. The V gene is TRBV9, the J gene TRBJ1-4; 8 nucleotides match TRBD1. Germline V lookup: CDR1 SGDLS, CDR2 YYNGEE. V was pared by 6 bases and J by 8 bases, with 9 bases of the junction left unmatched. The CDR3 length is 14 residues. CDR3 sequence: CASNRAGGGEKLFF. DNA for the CDR3: TGTGCCAGCAACCGGGCAGGGGGCGGCGAAAAACTGTTTTTT.

This CDR3 reads CASSPTSGGGDEKLFF. As DNA, the CDR3 is TGTGCCAGCAGCCCTACATCGGGGGGCGGGGATGAAAAACTGTTTTTT. The rearrangement joins TRBV7-2 to TRBJ1-4, with D perhaps TRBD1 (6 bases). Trimming took 5 bases from V and 6 from J, leaving 19 bases between them. The CDR3 covers 16 residues. The germline CDR1 and CDR2 sequences are SGHTA and FQGNSA.

The CDR3, as DNA: TGTGCCAGCAGCCGCACCGGGACAGCCGACGAGCAGTACTTC. Protein sequence: CASSRTGTADEQYF. This chain joins TRBV3-1 (or the pseudogene TRBV3-2) and TRBJ2-7; 7 bases fit TRBD1. In germline, CDR1 is LGHDT, CDR2 YNNKEL (reference sequence). The CDR3 is 14 residues long. V trimming: 4 bases; J trimming: 5 bases; junction bases outside the gene matches: 8.

Worth noting for this clone: This sample includes further DNA sequences coding for the same CDR3. V usage is TRBV11-2 and J usage is TRBJ2-2; D is undetermined. The CDR3 runs 13 residues. V dropped 2 bases and J dropped 1 base, with 2 bases sitting between them. Germline CDR1 and CDR2: SGHAT and FQNNGV. The CDR3 protein is CASSLQNTGELFF. CDR3 DNA: TGTGCCAGCAGCTTACAGAACACCGGGGAGCTGTTTTTT.

The chain carries TRBV5-1 and TRBJ1-3; a possible D gene is TRBD1 (5 bases). The germline gives CDR1 SGHRS, CDR2 YFSETQ. The CDR3 extends over 17 amino acids. V lost 0 bases and J 0 bases, leaving 13 bases between the germline ends. The CDR3 DNA follows: TGCGCCAGCAGCTTGGAACCCCAGGGCTCCTCTGGAAACACCATATATTTT. Amino acids: CASSLEPQGSSGNTIYF.

The rearrangement uses TRBV6-1 and TRBJ2-7; 7 nucleotides align to TRBD2. The CDR3 extends over 15 amino acids. With V trimmed by 2 bases and J by 4 bases, 8 bases remained unmatched. Per the germline V gene, CDR1 is MNHNS and CDR2 is SASEGT. CDR3 in DNA: TGTGCCAGCAGTGAATGGGAGGGGAGGGTTTACGAGCAGTACTTC. This codes for CASSEWEGRVYEQYF.

V and J are TRBV6-4 and TRBJ2-1, with 7 nucleotides matching TRBD2. The CDR3 is 15 amino acids. J gave up 7 bases and V 5 bases, and 11 bases lay outside the gene matches. The germline V gene has CDR1 MRHNA and CDR2 SNTAGT. The CDR3 region has the DNA TGTGCCAGCAGTCTGGTGGGAGGGCCTTGGAATGAGCAGTTCTTC. Its translation: CASSLVGGPWNEQFF.

The rearrangement joins TRBV2 to TRBJ2-3; D might be TRBD2 (5 bases). The CDR3 runs to 17 residues. The ends were cut back, 5 bases at V and 1 base at J, with 19 bases in the middle. CDR1 and CDR2 (germline): SNHLY, FYNNEI. The CDR3 sequence: CASSPWTAILGTDTQYF. For the CDR3, the DNA is TGTGCCAGCAGTCCGTGGACTGCTATTCTTGGCACAGATACGCAGTATTTT.

This chain connects TRBV2 to TRBJ2-1; 11 bases agree with TRBD1. Trimming cost V 10 bases and J 4 bases; bases outside gene matches: 9. The CDR3 covers 15 residues. Germline CDR1 SNHLY, CDR2 FYNNEI. CDR3 bases: TGTGCCACCAGAGGACAGGGGGCCGTATACAATGAGCAGTTCTTC. This translates into CATRGQGAVYNEQFF.

The rearrangement joins TRBV29-1 to TRBJ2-1; 9 bases align to TRBD1. Germline assignment: CDR1 SQVTM and CDR2 ANQGSEA. CDR3 length: 15 amino acids. V was clipped by 8 bases and J by 2 bases; unmatched bases: 10. The CDR3 reads CSFGWGQGTYNEQFF. The CDR3 DNA sequence: TGCAGCTTTGGGTGGGGACAGGGTACCTACAATGAGCAGTTCTTC.

This clone was seen more than once but under ten times. The chain carries TRBV6-6 and TRBJ2-4; TRBD1 might be the D (6 bases). Germline V gives CDR1 MNHNY, CDR2 SVGAGI (reference sequence). With 2 bases removed from V and 15 bases from J, the gap between germline ends came to 14 bases. This CDR3 contains 12 residues. CDR3 loop: CASSYPEGDRYF. The CDR3, as DNA: TGTGCCAGCAGTTACCCAGAGGGGGATAGGTACTTC.

The chain uses TRBV18 and TRBJ2-7, with a weak D call TRBD1 (6 bases). This CDR3 comprises 14 residues. The germline V gene has CDR1 KGHSH and CDR2 LQKENI. Trimming shortened V by 6 bases and J by 3 bases, and 15 bases separated the two germline ends. The CDR3 nucleotides are TGTGCCAGCTCGCGAGAGACAGGCAGCTACGAGCAGTACTTC. This encodes CASSRETGSYEQYF. The full variable domain, completed using reference TRBV18 and TRBJ2-7, is NAGVMQNPRHLVRRRGQEARLRCSPMKGHSHVYWYRQLPEEGLKFMVYLQKENIIDESGMPKERFSAEFPKEGPSILRIQQVVRGDSAAYFCASSRETGSYEQYFGPGTRLTVT.

The chain employs TRBV27 and TRBJ2-7; maybe TRBD2 (5 bases). CDR1 and CDR2 from the germline V gene are MNHEY and SMNVEV (reference sequence). Trimming pared 5 bases from V and 0 bases from J, leaving 8 bases between. The CDR3 covers 13 residues. CDR3 region: CASSLALSYEQYF. The CDR3 DNA follows: TGTGCCAGCAGTCTAGCCCTCTCCTACGAGCAGTACTTC.

In nucleotides, the CDR3 is TGTGCCAGCAGTTACAGCAATTCACCCCTCCACTTT. It yields the protein CASSYSNSPLHF. The chain joins TRBV3-1 (or the pseudogene TRBV3-2) to TRBJ1-6; the D is unclear. Deletions cut 6 bases from V and 7 bases from J, with 7 bases between. This CDR3 has 12 residues. CDR1 is LGHDT and CDR2 is YNNKEL in the germline V gene (reference sequence).

In DNA form, the CDR3 reads TGTGCCAGCAGTCGAGACAGCTTCTCTGGAAACACCATATATTTT. The encoded protein is CASSRDSFSGNTIYF. The V gene is TRBV6-5, the J gene TRBJ1-3; the D gene is possibly TRBD1 (5 bases). The CDR3 has 15 residues. The V gene lost 5 bases and the J gene lost 0 bases, with 11 bases spanning the gap. CDR1 is MNHEY and CDR2 is SVGAGI in the germline V gene.

The table lists this clone with a count of one. The V and J genes are TRBV6-2 or TRBV6-3 and TRBJ1-2; TRBD1 agrees at 7 bases. The germline gives CDR1 MNHEY, CDR2 SVGEGT. The CDR3 extends over 11 amino acids. Unmatched junction bases numbered 1, after V lost 4 bases and J lost 8 bases. CDR3 DNA sequence: TGTGCCAGCAGTTCAGGGGGAGGCTACACCTTC. The encoded protein is CASSSGGGYTF.